What follows are 10 T cell receptor beta chains derived from one specimen sequenced in a study of beta chain features in type 1 diabetes. Isolated RNA was reverse transcribed in full, so expressed TCRB transcripts were sequenced. The data were produced by immunoSEQ multiplex PCR, yet TCRdb's version contains in-frame clones alone and is incomplete. The data hold about 320,000 clones, with 14% observed a single time. Material: central memory CD4+ T cells from blood. The receptors stem from a man aged 30-40 years in good health.

This chain links TRBV2 with TRBJ2-3, with D uncertain. Trimming took 6 bases from V and 15 from J, leaving 16 bases between them. The CDR3 runs 11 residues. Germline assignment: CDR1 SNHLY and CDR2 FYNNEI. The CDR3 sequence is CASSRDWAPYF. The CDR3 nucleotides read TGTGCCAGCAGCCGCGACTGGGCACCCTATTTT.

The chain carries TRBV7-9 and TRBJ2-5; perhaps TRBD1 as D (6 bases). Germline V gives CDR1 SEHNR, CDR2 FQNEAQ (reference sequence). CDR3 length equals 15 residues. With 1 base removed from V and 4 bases from J, the gap between germline ends came to 13 bases. The CDR3 DNA reads as TGTGCCAGCAGCTTAGTGGCAGGGGCGATAGAGACCCAGTACTTC. Translating gives CASSLVAGAIETQYF.

The CDR3 protein is CASSIIGGGEKLFF. CDR3 nucleotides: TGTGCCAGTAGTATAATAGGAGGTGGAGAAAAACTGTTTTTT. V gene TRBV19 combines with J gene TRBJ1-4; D remains unclear. Germline CDR1 is LNHDA and CDR2 is SQIVND (reference sequence). Trimming took off 2 bases at V and 8 bases at J, with 12 bases between the two ends. This CDR3 has 14 residues.

The rearrangement links TRBV6-5 to TRBJ1-4; D unresolved. V was trimmed by 2 bases and J by 0 bases, leaving 10 bases between them. The CDR3 has 16 residues. Germline lookup yields CDR1 MNHEY and CDR2 SVGAGI. CDR3 in DNA: TGTGCCAGCAGTTACACCCATCGAGCAACTAATGAAAAACTGTTTTTT. The encoded protein is CASSYTHRATNEKLFF.

Only a few counts were recorded for this clone. The chain uses TRBV5-1 and TRBJ2-3; 8 bases line up with TRBD2. The CDR3 contains 14 residues. The V and J ends lost 1 base and 5 bases, in that order; junction bases with no gene match: 3. Germline CDR1 reads SGHRS; CDR2 reads YFSETQ. The CDR3 bases are TGCGCCAGCAGCTTGCCCCTAGCGGGAGATACGCAGTATTTT. This sequence encodes CASSLPLAGDTQYF. The full variable domain, rest sourced from reference TRBV5-1 and TRBJ2-3, is KAGVTQTPRYLIKTRGQQVTLSCSPISGHRSVSWYQQTPGQGLQFLFEYFSETQRNKGNFPGRFSGRQFSNSRSEMNVSTLELGDSALYLCASSLPLAGDTQYFGPGTRLTVL.

This rearrangement joins TRBV7-7 to TRBJ2-6; D is ambiguous. From germline, CDR1 is SSHAT and CDR2 FNYEAQ (reference sequence). The length of the CDR3 is 15 residues. V was cut by 6 bases and J by 2 bases, with 11 bases left in between. CDR3 bases: TGTGCCAGCAGGGCCGAGGCGGCTGGGGCCAACGTCCTGACTTTC. Translation: CASRAEAAGANVLTF.

V and J are TRBV19 and TRBJ2-3; TRBD1 matches 10 bases. Germline loops: CDR1 LNHDA, CDR2 SQIVND (reference sequence). Trimming took 5 bases from V and 5 from J; bases not matched to a gene: 10. The CDR3 length is 16 residues. The CDR3 sequence is CASSGAGTGVKDTQYF. The CDR3 DNA sequence: TGTGCCAGTAGTGGGGCCGGGACAGGGGTTAAAGATACGCAGTATTTT.

The rearrangement links TRBV7-6 to TRBJ2-1, with 8 bases that match TRBD2. The CDR3 length is 17 residues. The germline V gene has CDR1 SGHVS and CDR2 FNYEAQ. Germline trimming cut 1 base from V and 4 bases from J; bases unmatched to any gene: 9. CDR3 sequence (DNA): TGTGCCAGCAGCTTAGGGGTCCCTAGCGGGCAGTACAATGAGCAGTTCTTC. Translated: CASSLGVPSGQYNEQFF.

This chain's CDR3 is CASSLGSAGTAYEQYF. The CDR3 coding sequence is TGTGCCAGCAGCTTAGGATCCGCCGGGACAGCCTACGAGCAGTACTTC. The J gene is TRBJ2-7, the V gene TRBV7-2; TRBD1 matches at 7 bases. The CDR3 runs 16 residues. Germline values: CDR1 SGHTA, CDR2 FQGNSA. With V trimmed by 1 base and J by 2 bases, 8 bases remained unmatched.

In its sample, this clone was seen a few times. The CDR3 loop reads CASSQQWRANTGELFF. CDR3 sequence (DNA): TGCGCCAGCAGCCAGCAGTGGCGCGCGAACACCGGGGAGCTGTTTTTT. The chain is built from TRBV4-3 and TRBJ2-2; D remains unclear. The CDR3 sequence is 16 residues long. Germline V gives CDR1 LGHNA, CDR2 YSLEER. V dropped 3 bases and J dropped 0 bases, with 11 bases sitting between them.